This TCR beta chain was obtained from a study of blood T cell repertoires in COVID-19. Overall study: Sources were T cells, B-cell-depleted T cells, or PBMCs; the material itself was cDNA or gDNA.

Participant ages covered about 18 to 89 years across 24 US areas. Trimming removed 0 bases from V and 0 bases from J; junction bases left unmatched: 5. The CDR3 has 17 residues. Germline V gives CDR1 LGHNA, CDR2 YNFKEQ. As originally analysed: Cell counts per sample came from amplifying reference gene primers. The protocol was immunoSEQ multiplex PCR, while the TCRdb copy is restricted to in-frame clones and leaves out a portion. V and J calls and clone size are copied from that table; D and trimming were computed from the DNA. The sample records under 350,000 clones, about 86% being singletons. The receptor comes from a woman between 40 and 50 years old with acute COVID-19. The chain is built from TRBV4-2 and TRBJ2-3, with 8 nucleotides matching TRBD2. The sample was PBMCs or T cells enriched from blood (not recorded which). CDR3 sequence reads: CASSQDLSSGSTDTQYF. DNA of the CDR3: TGTGCCAGCAGCCAAGATCTTTCTAGCGGGAGCACAGATACGCAGTATTTT.